Sequencing of this TCR beta chain was carried out in a study of blood T cell repertoires in COVID-19. At the level of the study: Acute and convalescent COVID-19 samples came from the United States, Italy and Spain. Nucleic acid was either cDNA or gDNA, and it came from T cells, B-cell-depleted T cells, or PBMCs.

Per the original data handling: It was from reference gene primer amplification that nucleated cell counts were estimated. Clones were read by immunoSEQ multiplex PCR, and TCRdb kept only the in-frame ones, dropping some. The V and J calls and clone size come from that table; D and trimming were worked out from the DNA. The data show fewer than 200,000 clones, 88% seen once. This CDR3 has 13 amino acids. Trimming cost V 0 bases and J 2 bases, with 4 bases left between them. Germline V gene lookup returns CDR1 SGHDN and CDR2 FVKESK. The gene calls are TRBV14 and TRBJ1-1; no firm D call. The receptor was derived from a man aged 55 to 70 with acute or convalescent COVID-19. Material for sequencing was peripheral blood. CDR3 amino acids: CASSQETNTEAFF. In DNA, the CDR3 is TGTGCCAGCAGCCAAGAGACAAACACTGAAGCTTTCTTT. Full variable domain (missing parts from reference TRBV14 and TRBJ1-1): EAGVTQFPSHSVIEKGQTVTLRCDPISGHDNLYWYRRVMGKEIKFLLHFVKESKQDESGMPNNRFLAERTGGTYSTLKVQPAELEDSGVYFCASSQETNTEAFFGQGTRLTVV.